This T cell receptor beta chain was recovered during a study of T cell responses to AZD1222 COVID-19 vaccine. Overall study results and limits: Baseline testing showed seropositivity in only six AZD1222 recipients.

This clone was found a few times. What it recognizes is unknown. Assay used: immunoSEQ multiplex PCR; TCRdb lists only in-frame clones, some missing. The table records 120,000 to 150,000 clones, about 87% of them present only once. Germline V CDR1 and CDR2: SNHLY, FYNNEI. Trimming took 4 bases from V and 8 from J, leaving 12 bases between them. The CDR3 spans 14 residues. This material consisted of peripheral blood, taken on day 0 of AZD1222 vaccination. The clonotype comes from an adult in good health. The chain has TRBV2 and TRBJ1-6; D call uncertain. CDR3: CASSVGPQDSPLHF. The CDR3 DNA is TGTGCCAGCAGTGTCGGACCTCAGGATTCACCCCTCCACTTT.